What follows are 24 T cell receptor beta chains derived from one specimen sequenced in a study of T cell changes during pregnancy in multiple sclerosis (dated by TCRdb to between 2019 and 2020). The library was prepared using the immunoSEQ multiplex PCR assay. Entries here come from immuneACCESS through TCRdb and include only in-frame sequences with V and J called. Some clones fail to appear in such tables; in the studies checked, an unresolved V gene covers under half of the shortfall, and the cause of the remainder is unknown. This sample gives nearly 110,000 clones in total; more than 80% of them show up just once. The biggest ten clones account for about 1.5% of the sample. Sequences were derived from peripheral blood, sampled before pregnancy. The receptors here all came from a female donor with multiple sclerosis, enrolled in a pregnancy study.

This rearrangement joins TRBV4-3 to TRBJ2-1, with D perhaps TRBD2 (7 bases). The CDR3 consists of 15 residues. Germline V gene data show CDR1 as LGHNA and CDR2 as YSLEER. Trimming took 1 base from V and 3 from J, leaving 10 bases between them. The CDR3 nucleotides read TGCGCCAGCAGCCAAGCGGGGGGCAGCTACAATGAGCAGTTCTTC. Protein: CASSQAGGSYNEQFF.

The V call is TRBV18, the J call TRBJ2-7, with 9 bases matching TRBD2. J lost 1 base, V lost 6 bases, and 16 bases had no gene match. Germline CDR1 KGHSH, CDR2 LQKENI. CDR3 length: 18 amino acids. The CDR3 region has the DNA TGTGCCAGCTCCCTAACCCTCCTGACTAGCGGAAAATCCTACGAGCAGTACTTC. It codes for CASSLTLLTSGKSYEQYF.

The CDR3 region has the DNA TGCGCCAGCAGCCAAGAAGAGGGCAGCTCTGGAAACACCATATATTTT. Its translation is CASSQEEGSSGNTIYF. The genes are TRBV4-3 and TRBJ1-3; no reliable D call. In germline, CDR1 is LGHNA, CDR2 YSLEER. V was trimmed by 0 bases and J by 0 bases, leaving 9 bases between them. The CDR3 sequence is 16 residues long.

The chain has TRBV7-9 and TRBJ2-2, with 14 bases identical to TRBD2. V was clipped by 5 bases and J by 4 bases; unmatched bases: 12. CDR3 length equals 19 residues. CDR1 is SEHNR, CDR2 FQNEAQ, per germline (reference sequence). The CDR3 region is CASSPTAGTSGGVTGELFF. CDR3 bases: TGTGCCAGCAGCCCAACGGCTGGGACTAGCGGGGGTGTCACCGGGGAGCTGTTTTTT. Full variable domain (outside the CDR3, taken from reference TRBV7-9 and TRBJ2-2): DTGVSQNPRHKITKRGQNVTFRCDPISEHNRLYWYRQTLGQGPEFLTYFQNEAQLEKSRLLSDRFSAERPKGSFSTLEIQRTEQGDSAMYLCASSPTAGTSGGVTGELFFGEGSRLTVL.

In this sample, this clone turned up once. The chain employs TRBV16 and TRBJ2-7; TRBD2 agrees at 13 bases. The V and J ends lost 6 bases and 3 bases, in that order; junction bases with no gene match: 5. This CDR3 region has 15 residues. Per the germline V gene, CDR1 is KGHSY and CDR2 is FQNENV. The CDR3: CASSPGLAGDYEQYF. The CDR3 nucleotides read TGTGCCAGCAGTCCCGGACTAGCGGGGGACTACGAGCAGTACTTC.

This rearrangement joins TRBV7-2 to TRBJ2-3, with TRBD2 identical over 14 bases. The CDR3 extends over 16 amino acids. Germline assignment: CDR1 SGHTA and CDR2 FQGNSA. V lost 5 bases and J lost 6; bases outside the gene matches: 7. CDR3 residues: CASSRLAGGTRDTQYF. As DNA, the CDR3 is TGTGCCAGCAGCAGACTAGCGGGAGGGACGAGGGATACGCAGTATTTT.

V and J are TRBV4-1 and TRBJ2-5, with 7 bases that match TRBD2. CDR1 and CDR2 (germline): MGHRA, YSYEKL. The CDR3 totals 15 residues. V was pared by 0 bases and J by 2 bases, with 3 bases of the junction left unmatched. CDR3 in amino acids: CASSQDRGGQETQYF. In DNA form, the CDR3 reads TGCGCCAGCAGCCAAGATCGCGGGGGACAAGAGACCCAGTACTTC.

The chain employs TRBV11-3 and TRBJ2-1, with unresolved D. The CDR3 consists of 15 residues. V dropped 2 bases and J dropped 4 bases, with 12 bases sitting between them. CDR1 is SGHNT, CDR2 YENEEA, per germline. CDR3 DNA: TGTGCCAGCAGCTTAATGGCGGCAAGTTACAATGAGCAGTTCTTC. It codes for CASSLMAASYNEQFF.

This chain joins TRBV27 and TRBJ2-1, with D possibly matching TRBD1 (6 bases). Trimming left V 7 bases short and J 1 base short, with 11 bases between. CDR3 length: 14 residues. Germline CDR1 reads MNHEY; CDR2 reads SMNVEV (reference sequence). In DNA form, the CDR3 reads TGTGCCAGCAAACTACAGGGTTCCTACAATGAGCAGTTCTTC. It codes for CASKLQGSYNEQFF.

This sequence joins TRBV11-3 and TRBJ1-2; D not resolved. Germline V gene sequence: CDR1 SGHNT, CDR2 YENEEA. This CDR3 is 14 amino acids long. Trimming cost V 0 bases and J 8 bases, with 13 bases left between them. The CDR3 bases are TGTGCCAGCAGCTTAGATCGCGCCGAGGCGGGCTACACCTTC. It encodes CASSLDRAEAGYTF.

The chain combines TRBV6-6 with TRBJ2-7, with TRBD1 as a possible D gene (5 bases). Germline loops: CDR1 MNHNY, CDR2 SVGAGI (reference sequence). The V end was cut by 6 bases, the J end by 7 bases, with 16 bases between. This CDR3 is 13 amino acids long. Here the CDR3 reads CASRRGPTEEQYF. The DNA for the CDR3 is TGTGCCAGCAGAAGGGGCCCGACGGAAGAGCAGTACTTC.

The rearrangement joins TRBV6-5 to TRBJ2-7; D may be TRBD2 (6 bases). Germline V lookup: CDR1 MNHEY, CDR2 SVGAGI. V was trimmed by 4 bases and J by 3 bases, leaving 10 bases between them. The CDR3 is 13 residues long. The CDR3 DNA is TGTGCCAGCAGTTTGGGACTTCTCTACGAGCAGTACTTC. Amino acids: CASSLGLLYEQYF.

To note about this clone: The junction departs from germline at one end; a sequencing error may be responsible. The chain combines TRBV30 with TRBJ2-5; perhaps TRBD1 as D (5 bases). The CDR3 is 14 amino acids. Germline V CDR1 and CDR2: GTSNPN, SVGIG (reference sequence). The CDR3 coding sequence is TGTGCATGGAGAAGTGGGGCAGGACAAGAGACCCAGTACTTC. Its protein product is CAWRSGAGQETQYF.

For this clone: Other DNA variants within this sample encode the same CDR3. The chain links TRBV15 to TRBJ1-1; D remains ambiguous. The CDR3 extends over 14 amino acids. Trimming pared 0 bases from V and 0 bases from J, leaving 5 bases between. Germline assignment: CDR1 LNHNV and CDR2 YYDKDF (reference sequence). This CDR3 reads CATSRDRVNTEAFF. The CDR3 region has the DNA TGTGCCACCAGCAGAGATCGCGTGAACACTGAAGCTTTCTTT.

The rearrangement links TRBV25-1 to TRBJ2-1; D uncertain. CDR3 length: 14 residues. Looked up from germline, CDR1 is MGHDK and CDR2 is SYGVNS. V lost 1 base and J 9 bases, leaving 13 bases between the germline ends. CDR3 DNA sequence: TGTGCCAGCAGTGAATTCCCCCAGGTAGTTGAGCAGTTCTTC. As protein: CASSEFPQVVEQFF.

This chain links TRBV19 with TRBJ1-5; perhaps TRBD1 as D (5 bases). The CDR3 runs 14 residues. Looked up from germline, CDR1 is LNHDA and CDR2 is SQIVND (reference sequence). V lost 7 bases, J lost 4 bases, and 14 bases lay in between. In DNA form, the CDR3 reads TGTGCCAGTAATAGACAGCAAAGAAATCAGCCCCAGCATTTT. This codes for CASNRQQRNQPQHF.

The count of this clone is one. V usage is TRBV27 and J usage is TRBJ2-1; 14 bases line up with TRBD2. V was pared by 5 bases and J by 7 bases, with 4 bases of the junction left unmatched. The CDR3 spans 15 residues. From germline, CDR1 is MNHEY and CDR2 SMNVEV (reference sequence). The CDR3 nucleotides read TGTGCCAGCAGTCTCCGACTAGCGGGAGGGAATGAGCAGTTCTTC. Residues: CASSLRLAGGNEQFF.

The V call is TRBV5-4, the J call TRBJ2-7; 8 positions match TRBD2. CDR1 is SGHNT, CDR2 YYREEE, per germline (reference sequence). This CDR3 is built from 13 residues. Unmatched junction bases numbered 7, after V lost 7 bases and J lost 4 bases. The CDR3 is CASGKRGGYEQYF. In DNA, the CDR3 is TGTGCCAGCGGCAAACGGGGGGGGTACGAGCAGTACTTC.

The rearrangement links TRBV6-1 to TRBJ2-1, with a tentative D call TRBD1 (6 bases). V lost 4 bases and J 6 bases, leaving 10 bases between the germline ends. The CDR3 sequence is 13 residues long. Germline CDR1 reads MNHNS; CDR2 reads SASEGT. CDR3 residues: CASSVGAINEQFF. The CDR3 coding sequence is TGTGCCAGCAGTGTGGGGGCGATCAATGAGCAGTTCTTC.

The CDR3, as DNA: TGTGCCAGCAGCCTAGGACAGGGGCCCGGTTTAGGTGGCTACACCTTC. It codes for CASSLGQGPGLGGYTF. The chain recombines TRBV14 with TRBJ1-2; 9 bases fit TRBD1. Germline CDR1 is SGHDN and CDR2 is FVKESK. The CDR3 runs 16 residues. The V and J ends lost 4 bases and 7 bases, in that order; junction bases with no gene match: 13.

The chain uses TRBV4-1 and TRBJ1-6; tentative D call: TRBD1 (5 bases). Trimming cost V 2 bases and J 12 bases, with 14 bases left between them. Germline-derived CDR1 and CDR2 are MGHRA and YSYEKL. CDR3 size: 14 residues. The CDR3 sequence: CASSQPGGFRPLHF. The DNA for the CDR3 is TGCGCCAGCAGCCAACCGGGGGGGTTTCGACCCCTCCACTTT.

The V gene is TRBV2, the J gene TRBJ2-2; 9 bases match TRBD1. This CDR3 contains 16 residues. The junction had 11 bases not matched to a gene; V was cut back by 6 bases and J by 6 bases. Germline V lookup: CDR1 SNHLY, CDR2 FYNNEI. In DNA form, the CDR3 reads TGTGCCAGCAGAATGGGGGGACAGGGTTTGGCCGGGGAGCTGTTTTTT. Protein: CASRMGGQGLAGELFF. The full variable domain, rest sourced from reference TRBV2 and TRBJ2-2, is EPEVTQTPSHQVTQMGQEVILRCVPISNHLYFYWYRQILGQKVEFLVSFYNNEISEKSEIFDDQFSVERPDGSNFTLKIRSTKLEDSAMYFCASRMGGQGLAGELFFGEGSRLTVL.

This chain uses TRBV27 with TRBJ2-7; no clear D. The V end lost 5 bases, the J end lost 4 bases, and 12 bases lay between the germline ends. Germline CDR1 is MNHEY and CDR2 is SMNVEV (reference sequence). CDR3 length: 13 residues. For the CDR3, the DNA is TGTGCCAGCAGTCCCAAACACGTGTACGAGCAGTACTTC. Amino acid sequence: CASSPKHVYEQYF.

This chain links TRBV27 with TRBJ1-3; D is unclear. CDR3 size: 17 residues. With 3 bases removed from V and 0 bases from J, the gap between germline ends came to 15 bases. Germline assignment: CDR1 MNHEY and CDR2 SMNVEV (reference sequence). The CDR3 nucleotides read TGTGCCAGCAGTTTGAGGTTTAGCCCTCTCTCTGGAAACACCATATATTTT. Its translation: CASSLRFSPLSGNTIYF.